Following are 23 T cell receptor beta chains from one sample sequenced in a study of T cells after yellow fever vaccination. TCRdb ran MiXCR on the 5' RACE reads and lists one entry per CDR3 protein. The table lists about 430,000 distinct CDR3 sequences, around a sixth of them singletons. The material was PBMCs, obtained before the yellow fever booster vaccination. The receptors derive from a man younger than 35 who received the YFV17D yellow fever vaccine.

The CDR3 loop is CASSQDRGDEQYV. In DNA, the CDR3 is TGTGCCAGCAGCCAGGACAGGGGGGACGAGCAGTACGTC. The rearrangement links TRBV3-1 to TRBJ2-7, with TRBD1 matching 10 bases. V lost 3 bases, J lost 5 bases, and 1 base stayed unmatched. From germline, CDR1 is LGHDT and CDR2 YNNKEL (reference sequence). This CDR3 is built from 13 residues.

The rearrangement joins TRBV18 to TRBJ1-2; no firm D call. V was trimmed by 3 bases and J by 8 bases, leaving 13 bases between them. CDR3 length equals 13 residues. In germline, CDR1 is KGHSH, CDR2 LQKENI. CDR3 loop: CASSPGGFLGYTF. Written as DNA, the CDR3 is TGTGCCAGCTCACCTGGCGGTTTTCTGGGCTACACCTTC.

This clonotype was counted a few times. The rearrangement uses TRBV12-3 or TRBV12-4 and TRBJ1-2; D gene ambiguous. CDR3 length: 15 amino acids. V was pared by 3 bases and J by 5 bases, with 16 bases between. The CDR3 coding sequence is TGTGCCAGCAGTTTCAAGGCAGGTCGACCGTATGGCTACACCTTC. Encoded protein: CASSFKAGRPYGYTF.

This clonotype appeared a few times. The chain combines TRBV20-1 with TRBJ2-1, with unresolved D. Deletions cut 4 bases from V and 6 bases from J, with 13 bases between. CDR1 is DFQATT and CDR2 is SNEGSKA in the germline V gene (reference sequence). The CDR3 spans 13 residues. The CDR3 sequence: CSAILLPLNEQFF. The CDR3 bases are TGCAGTGCTATCCTTCTCCCGCTCAATGAGCAGTTCTTC.

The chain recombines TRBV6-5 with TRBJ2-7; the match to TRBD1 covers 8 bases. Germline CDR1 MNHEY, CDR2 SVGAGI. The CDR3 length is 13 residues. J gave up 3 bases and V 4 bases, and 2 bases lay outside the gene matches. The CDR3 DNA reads TGTGCCAGCAGTTTCGGGACAGGCTACGAGCAGTACGTC. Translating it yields CASSFGTGYEQYV.

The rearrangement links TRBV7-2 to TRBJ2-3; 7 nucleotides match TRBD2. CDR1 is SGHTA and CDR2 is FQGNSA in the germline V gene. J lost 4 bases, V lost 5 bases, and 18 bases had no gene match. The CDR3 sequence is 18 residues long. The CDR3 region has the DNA TGTGCCAGCAGCCTCCGGTGGAGGTTGGGGGGGGGTCCAGATACGCAGTATTTT. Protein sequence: CASSLRWRLGGGPDTQYF.

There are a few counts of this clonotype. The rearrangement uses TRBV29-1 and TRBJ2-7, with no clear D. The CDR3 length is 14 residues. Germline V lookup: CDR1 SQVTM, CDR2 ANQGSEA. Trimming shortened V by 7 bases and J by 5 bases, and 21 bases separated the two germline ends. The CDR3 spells CSEIFNQLADEQYF. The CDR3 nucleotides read TGCAGCGAAATATTTAACCAACTGGCCGACGAGCAGTACTTC.

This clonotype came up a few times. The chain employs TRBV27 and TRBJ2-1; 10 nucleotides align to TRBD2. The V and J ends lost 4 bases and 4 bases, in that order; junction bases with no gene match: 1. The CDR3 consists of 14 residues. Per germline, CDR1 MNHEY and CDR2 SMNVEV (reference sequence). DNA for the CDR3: TGTGCCAGCAGTTCACTAGCGGGGTACAATGAGCAGTTCTTC. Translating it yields CASSSLAGYNEQFF.

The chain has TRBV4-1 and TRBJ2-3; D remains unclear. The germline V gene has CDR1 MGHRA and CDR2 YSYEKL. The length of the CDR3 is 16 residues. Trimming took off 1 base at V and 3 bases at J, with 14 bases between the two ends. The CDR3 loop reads CASSQVGRQATDTQYF. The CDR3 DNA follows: TGCGCCAGCAGCCAAGTGGGCAGGCAGGCGACAGATACGCAGTATTTT.

The CDR3 protein is CASSLHQGEAFF. The CDR3 coding sequence is TGTGCCAGCAGCTTACATCAGGGGGAAGCTTTCTTT. The gene calls are TRBV11-2 and TRBJ1-1, with D possibly matching TRBD1 (6 bases). Germline loops: CDR1 SGHAT, CDR2 FQNNGV. The CDR3 is 12 residues long. The V and J ends lost 2 bases and 8 bases respectively, with 9 bases between them.

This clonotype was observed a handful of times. The CDR3 loop reads CASSPGAHYF. The CDR3 coding sequence is TGTGCCAGCAGCCCAGGGGCTCACTACTTC. This chain links TRBV5-6 with TRBJ2-4, with a possible D match to TRBD1 (6 bases). Per the germline V gene, CDR1 is SGHDT and CDR2 is YYEEEE. The CDR3 extends over 10 amino acids. V gave up 4 bases and J gave up 16 bases, with 12 bases separating them. Supplemented by reference TRBV5-6 and TRBJ2-4, the full variable domain reads DAGVTQSPTHLIKTRGQQVTLRCSPKSGHDTVSWYQQALGQGPQFIFQYYEEEERQRGNFPDRFSGHQFPNYSSELNVNALLLGDSALYLCASSPGAHYFGAGTRLSVL.

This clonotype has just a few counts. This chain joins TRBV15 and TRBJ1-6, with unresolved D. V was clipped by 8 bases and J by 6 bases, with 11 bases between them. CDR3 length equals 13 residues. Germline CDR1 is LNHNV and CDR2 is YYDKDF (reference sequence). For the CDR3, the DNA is TGTGCCACCCAAGGGTCACGTAATTCACCCCTCCACTTT. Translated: CATQGSRNSPLHF. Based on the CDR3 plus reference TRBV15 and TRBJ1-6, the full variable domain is DAMVIQNPRYQVTQFGKPVTLSCSQTLNHNVMYWYQQKSSQAPKLLFHYYDKDFNNEADTPDNFQSRRPNTSFCFLDIRSPGLGDTAMYLCATQGSRNSPLHFGNGTRLTVT.

CDR3 nucleotides: TGTGCCAGCAGCTCCGGTGCTCCCTCCTACGAGCAGTACTTC. Translation gives CASSSGAPSYEQYF. This rearrangement joins TRBV7-8 to TRBJ2-7; D is undetermined. This CDR3 comprises 14 residues. V lost 4 bases and J lost 0, with 10 bases in between. In germline, CDR1 is SGHVS, CDR2 FQNEAQ.

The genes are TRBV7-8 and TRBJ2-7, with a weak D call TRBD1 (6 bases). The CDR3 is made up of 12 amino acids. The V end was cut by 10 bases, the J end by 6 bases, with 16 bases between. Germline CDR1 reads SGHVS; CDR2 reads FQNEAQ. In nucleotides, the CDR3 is TGTGCCACCACGGGACACCCCTTCGAGCAGTACTTC. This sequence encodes CATTGHPFEQYF.

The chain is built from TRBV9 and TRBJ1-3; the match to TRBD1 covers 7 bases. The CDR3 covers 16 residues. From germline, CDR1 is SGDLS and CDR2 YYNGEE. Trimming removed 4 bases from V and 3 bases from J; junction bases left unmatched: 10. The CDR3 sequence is CASSPSGTEVGNTIYF. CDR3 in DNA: TGTGCCAGCAGCCCCTCTGGGACAGAGGTTGGAAACACCATATATTTT. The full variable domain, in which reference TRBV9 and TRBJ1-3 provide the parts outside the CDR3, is DSGVTQTPKHLITATGQRVTLRCSPRSGDLSVYWYQQSLDQGLQFLIQYYNGEERAKGNILERFSAQQFPDLHSELNLSSLELGDSALYFCASSPSGTEVGNTIYFGEGSWLTVV.

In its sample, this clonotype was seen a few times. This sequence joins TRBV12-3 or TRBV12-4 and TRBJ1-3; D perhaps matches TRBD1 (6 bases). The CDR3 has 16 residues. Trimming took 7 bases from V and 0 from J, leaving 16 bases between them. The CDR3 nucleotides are TGTGCCAGCACTTCCTCGGCAGGGGACTCTGGAAACACCATATATTTT. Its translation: CASTSSAGDSGNTIYF.

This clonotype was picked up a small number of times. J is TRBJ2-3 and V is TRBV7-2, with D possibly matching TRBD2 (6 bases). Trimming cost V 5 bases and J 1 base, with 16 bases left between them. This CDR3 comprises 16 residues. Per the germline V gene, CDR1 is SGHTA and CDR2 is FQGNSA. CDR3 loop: CASSPIVGGRTDTQYF. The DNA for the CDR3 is TGTGCCAGCAGCCCGATAGTGGGGGGACGCACAGATACGCAGTATTTT. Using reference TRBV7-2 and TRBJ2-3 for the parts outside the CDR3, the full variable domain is GAGVSQSPSNKVTEKGKDVELRCDPISGHTALYWYRQSLGQGLEFLIYFQGNSAPDKSGLPSDRFSAERTGGSVSTLTIQRTQQEDSAVYLCASSPIVGGRTDTQYFGPGTRLTVL.

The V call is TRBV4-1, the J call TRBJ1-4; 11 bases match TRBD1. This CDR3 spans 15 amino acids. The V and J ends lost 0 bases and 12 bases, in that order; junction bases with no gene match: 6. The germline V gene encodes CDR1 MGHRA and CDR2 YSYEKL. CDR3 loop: CASSQDGTGGTELFF. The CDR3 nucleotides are TGCGCCAGCAGCCAAGACGGGACAGGGGGAACCGAACTGTTTTTT.

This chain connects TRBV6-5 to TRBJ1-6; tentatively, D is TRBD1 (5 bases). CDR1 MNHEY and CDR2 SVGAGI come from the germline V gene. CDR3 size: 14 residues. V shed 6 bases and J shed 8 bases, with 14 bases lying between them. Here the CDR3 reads CASSPGRVDSPLHF. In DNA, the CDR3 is TGTGCCAGCAGCCCCGGCAGGGTGGATTCACCCCTCCACTTT.

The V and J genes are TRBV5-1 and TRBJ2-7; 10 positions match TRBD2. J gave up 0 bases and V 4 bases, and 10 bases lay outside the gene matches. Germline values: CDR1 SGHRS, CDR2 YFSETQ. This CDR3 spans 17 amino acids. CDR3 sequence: CASSITLAGGSSYEQYF. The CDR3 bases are TGCGCCAGCAGCATAACCTTAGCGGGGGGCAGCTCCTACGAGCAGTACTTC.

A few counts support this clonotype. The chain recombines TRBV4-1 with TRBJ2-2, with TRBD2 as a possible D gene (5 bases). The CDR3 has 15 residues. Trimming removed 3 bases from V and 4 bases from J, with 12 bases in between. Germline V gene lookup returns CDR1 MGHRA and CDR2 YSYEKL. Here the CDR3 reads CASSQREDTTGELFF. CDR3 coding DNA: TGCGCCAGCAGCCAGAGGGAAGACACCACCGGGGAGCTGTTTTTT.

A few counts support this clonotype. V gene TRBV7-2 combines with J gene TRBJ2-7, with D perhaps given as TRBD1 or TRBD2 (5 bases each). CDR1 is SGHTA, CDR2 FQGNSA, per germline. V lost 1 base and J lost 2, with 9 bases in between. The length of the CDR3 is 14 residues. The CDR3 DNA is TGTGCCAGCAGCTTAGGGGGGTCTACCTACGAGCAGTACGTC. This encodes CASSLGGSTYEQYV.

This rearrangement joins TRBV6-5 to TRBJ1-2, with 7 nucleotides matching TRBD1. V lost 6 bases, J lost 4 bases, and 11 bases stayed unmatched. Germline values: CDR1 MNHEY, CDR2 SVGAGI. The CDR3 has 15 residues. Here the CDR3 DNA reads TGTGCCAGCAGGAAGATAGGGGGCGCGAGCTATGGCTACACCTTC. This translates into CASRKIGGASYGYTF.